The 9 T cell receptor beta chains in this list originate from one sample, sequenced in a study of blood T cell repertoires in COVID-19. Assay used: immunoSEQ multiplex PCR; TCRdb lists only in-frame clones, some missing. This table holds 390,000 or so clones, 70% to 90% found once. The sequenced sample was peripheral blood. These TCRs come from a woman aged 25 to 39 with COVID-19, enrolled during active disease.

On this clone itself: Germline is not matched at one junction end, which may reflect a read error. The DNA for the CDR3 is TGTGCCAGCAACTTGGCTATGAGCGGGAGTATCACCGGGGAGCTGTTTTTT. As protein: CASNLAMSGSITGELFF. This chain links TRBV5-6 with TRBJ2-2; 8 bases align to TRBD2. The CDR3 is 17 amino acids. Germline assignment: CDR1 SGHDT and CDR2 YYEEEE.

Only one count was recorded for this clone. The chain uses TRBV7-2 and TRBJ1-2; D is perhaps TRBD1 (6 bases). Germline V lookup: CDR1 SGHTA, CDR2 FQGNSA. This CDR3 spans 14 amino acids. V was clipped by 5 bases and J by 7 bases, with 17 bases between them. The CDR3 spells CASSAPGGGRGYTF. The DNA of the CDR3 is TGTGCCAGCAGCGCCCCGGGGGGGGGCCGTGGCTACACCTTC.

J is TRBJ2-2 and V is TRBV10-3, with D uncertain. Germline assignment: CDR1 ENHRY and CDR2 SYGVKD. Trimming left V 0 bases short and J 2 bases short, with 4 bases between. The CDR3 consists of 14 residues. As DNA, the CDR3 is TGTGCCATCAGTGAGTCCTCCAACACCGGGGAGCTGTTTTTT. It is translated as CAISESSNTGELFF.

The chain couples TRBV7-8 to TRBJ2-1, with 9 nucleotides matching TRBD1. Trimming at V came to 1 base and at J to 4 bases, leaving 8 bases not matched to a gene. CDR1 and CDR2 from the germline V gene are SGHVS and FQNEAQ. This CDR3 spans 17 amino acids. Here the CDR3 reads CASSLDTGGGLYNEQFF. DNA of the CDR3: TGTGCCAGCAGCTTAGACACAGGGGGCGGACTTTACAATGAGCAGTTCTTC.

CDR3 loop: CASSPWDRGRGEAFF. The CDR3 region has the DNA TGTGCCAGCAGTCCCTGGGACAGGGGGAGGGGTGAAGCTTTCTTT. This rearrangement joins TRBV28 to TRBJ1-1; 11 nucleotides line up with TRBD1. The germline V gene has CDR1 MDHEN and CDR2 SYDVKM. V shed 5 bases and J 7 bases; nucleotides not matched to a gene: 9. This CDR3 region has 15 residues.

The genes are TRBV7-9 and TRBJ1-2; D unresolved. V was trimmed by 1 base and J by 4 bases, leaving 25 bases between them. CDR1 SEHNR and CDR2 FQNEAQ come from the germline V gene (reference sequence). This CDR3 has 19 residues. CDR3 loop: CASSLGAKSATRGSYGYTF. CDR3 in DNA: TGTGCCAGCAGCTTAGGGGCCAAATCCGCCACTCGCGGGAGCTATGGCTACACCTTC. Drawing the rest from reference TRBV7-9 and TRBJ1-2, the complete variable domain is DTGVSQNPRHKITKRGQNVTFRCDPISEHNRLYWYRQTLGQGPEFLTYFQNEAQLEKSRLLSDRFSAERPKGSFSTLEIQRTEQGDSAMYLCASSLGAKSATRGSYGYTFGSGTRLTVV.

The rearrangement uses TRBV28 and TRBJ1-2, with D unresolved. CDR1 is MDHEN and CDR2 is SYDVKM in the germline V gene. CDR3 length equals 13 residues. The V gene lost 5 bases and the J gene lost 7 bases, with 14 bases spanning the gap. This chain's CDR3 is CASSDPTGIGYTF. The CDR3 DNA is TGTGCCAGCAGTGACCCGACGGGTATTGGCTACACCTTC.

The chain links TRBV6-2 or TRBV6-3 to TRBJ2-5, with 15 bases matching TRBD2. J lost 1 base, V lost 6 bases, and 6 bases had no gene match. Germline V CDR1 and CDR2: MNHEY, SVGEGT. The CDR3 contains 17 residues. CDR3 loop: CASSRGLAGGIQETQYF. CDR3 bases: TGTGCCAGCAGCCGCGGACTAGCGGGAGGGATCCAAGAGACCCAGTACTTC.

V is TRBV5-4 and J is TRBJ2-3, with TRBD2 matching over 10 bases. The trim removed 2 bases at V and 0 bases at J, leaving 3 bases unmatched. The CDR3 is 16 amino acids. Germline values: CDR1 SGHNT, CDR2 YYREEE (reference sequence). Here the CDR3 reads CASSFRTSGSTDTQYF. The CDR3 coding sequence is TGTGCCAGCAGCTTCCGGACTAGCGGCAGCACAGATACGCAGTATTTT.